This TCR beta chain was identified in a study of T-cell reconstitution after alpha-beta-depleted transplantation in children. Findings and caveats of the study: The origin of high day-60 TCRbeta diversity in some patients lay in surviving recipient T cells and thymic progenitors. Alpha-beta T cells present about two months after transplant were reported to originate from several hundred expanded graft clones. Fresh T-cell production supplied most of the T-cell counts and diversity seen one year after transplant.

The V gene end was trimmed by 0 bases and the J gene end by 4 bases; junction bases not matched to a gene: 9. The CDR3 runs to 17 residues. Germline values: CDR1 SGHTA, CDR2 FQGNSA. This clonotype has only a few counts. Its antigen is currently unknown. During its preparation, the TCRbeta library received unique molecular identifiers. TCRdb itself ran the PCR reads through MiXCR, one entry per CDR3 protein. The table has hundreds of thousands of distinct CDR3 sequences, around 14% seen once. Sequenced here: PBMCs, sampled before TCRalphabeta/CD19-depleted stem cell transplant. The chain employs TRBV7-2 and TRBJ2-1; 7 nucleotides match TRBD2. This clonotype was obtained from a girl under 10 years old with congenital amegakaryocytic thrombocytopenia, due to receive a stem cell transplant. The CDR3 reads CASSLASAGAIYNEQFF. In DNA, the CDR3 is TGTGCCAGCAGCTTAGCGAGCGCGGGAGCCATTTACAATGAGCAGTTCTTC.